Listed here are 5 T cell receptor beta chains from one sample, sequenced in a study of blood T cell repertoires in COVID-19. Sequenced by immunoSEQ multiplex PCR; TCRdb stores in-frame clones only, minus some. The table records some 190,000 clones, 84% of them present only once. Material for sequencing was peripheral blood. The receptor source for this set is a human donor in a cohort sampled during active COVID-19.

The rearrangement links TRBV5-1 to TRBJ1-6; the D gene is possibly TRBD1 (6 bases). This CDR3 region has 15 residues. The germline gives CDR1 SGHRS, CDR2 YFSETQ. The V end lost 0 bases, the J end lost 10 bases, and 14 bases lay between the germline ends. CDR3 sequence: CASSLAGGKESPLHF. The DNA for the CDR3 is TGCGCCAGCAGCTTGGCTGGGGGCAAGGAGTCACCCCTCCACTTT.

The chain has TRBV4-1 and TRBJ1-2; 7 bases align to TRBD1. The CDR3 spans 16 residues. Germline V gene lookup returns CDR1 MGHRA and CDR2 YSYEKL. Losses at the gene ends were 1 base for V and 5 bases for J; bases not matched to a gene: 10. CDR3: CASSQAIGQVWYGYTF. CDR3 DNA: TGCGCCAGCAGCCAAGCGATTGGACAGGTTTGGTATGGCTACACCTTC.

The chain recombines TRBV2 with TRBJ2-3; D perhaps matches TRBD1 (5 bases). The CDR3 sequence is 15 residues long. From germline, CDR1 is SNHLY and CDR2 FYNNEI. Trimming left V 8 bases short and J 0 bases short, with 15 bases between. The DNA for the CDR3 is TGTGCCAGCTCAGACGGTCCAGGGAGCACAGATACGCAGTATTTT. Translation gives CASSDGPGSTDTQYF.

The gene calls are TRBV28 and TRBJ1-2; 10 bases agree with TRBD1. The CDR3 is 15 residues long. V gave up 4 bases and J gave up 4 bases; unmatched junction bases: 6. Looked up from germline, CDR1 is MDHEN and CDR2 is SYDVKM. CDR3 amino acids: CASSSPGQGTYGYTF. CDR3 sequence (DNA): TGTGCCAGCAGTTCACCGGGACAGGGGACCTATGGCTACACCTTC.

The chain couples TRBV7-2 to TRBJ2-7; 9 bases map to TRBD2. The V gene end was trimmed by 5 bases and the J gene end by 3 bases; junction bases not matched to a gene: 2. The CDR3 runs to 13 residues. From germline, CDR1 is SGHTA and CDR2 FQGNSA. In DNA, the CDR3 is TGTGCCAGCAGCCCAGCGGGGGGCTACGAGCAGTACGTC. Translation gives CASSPAGGYEQYV.